This T cell receptor (beta chain) stems from a study of shared clonotypes between healthy human individuals. Whole-study findings and limits: Generation probability values for non-shared clonotypes were lower than those for clonotypes shared by all four donors.

A note on this clone: No antigen is known for it. The same CDR3 also results from other DNA sequences found in this sample.

On sorted subsets, replicate PCRs used 150 to 250 ng DNA, or roughly 30,000 T cell genomes. Repertoires were generated with immunoSEQ multiplex PCR, while TCRdb's copy carries only in-frame clones and drops some. The sample gives millions of clones, 95% of which show up once; around 0.13% is in the top ten. CDR1 SGHRS and CDR2 YFSETQ come from the germline V gene. This CDR3 is 14 amino acids long. Trimming removed 0 bases at V and 4 bases at J, with 9 bases between. This receptor was obtained from a man aged 18 to 29 in good health. The rearrangement uses TRBV5-1 and TRBJ2-3; tentatively, D is TRBD2 (5 bases). Source material: naive CD4+ T cells sorted from blood. Subset described: CD45RA+ positively selected. CDR3 nucleotides: TGCGCCAGCAGCTTGGTGCTAGCTTCAGATACGCAGTATTTT. This encodes CASSLVLASDTQYF. Based on the CDR3 plus reference TRBV5-1 and TRBJ2-3, the full variable domain is KAGVTQTPRYLIKTRGQQVTLSCSPISGHRSVSWYQQTPGQGLQFLFEYFSETQRNKGNFPGRFSGRQFSNSRSEMNVSTLELGDSALYLCASSLVLASDTQYFGPGTRLTVL.